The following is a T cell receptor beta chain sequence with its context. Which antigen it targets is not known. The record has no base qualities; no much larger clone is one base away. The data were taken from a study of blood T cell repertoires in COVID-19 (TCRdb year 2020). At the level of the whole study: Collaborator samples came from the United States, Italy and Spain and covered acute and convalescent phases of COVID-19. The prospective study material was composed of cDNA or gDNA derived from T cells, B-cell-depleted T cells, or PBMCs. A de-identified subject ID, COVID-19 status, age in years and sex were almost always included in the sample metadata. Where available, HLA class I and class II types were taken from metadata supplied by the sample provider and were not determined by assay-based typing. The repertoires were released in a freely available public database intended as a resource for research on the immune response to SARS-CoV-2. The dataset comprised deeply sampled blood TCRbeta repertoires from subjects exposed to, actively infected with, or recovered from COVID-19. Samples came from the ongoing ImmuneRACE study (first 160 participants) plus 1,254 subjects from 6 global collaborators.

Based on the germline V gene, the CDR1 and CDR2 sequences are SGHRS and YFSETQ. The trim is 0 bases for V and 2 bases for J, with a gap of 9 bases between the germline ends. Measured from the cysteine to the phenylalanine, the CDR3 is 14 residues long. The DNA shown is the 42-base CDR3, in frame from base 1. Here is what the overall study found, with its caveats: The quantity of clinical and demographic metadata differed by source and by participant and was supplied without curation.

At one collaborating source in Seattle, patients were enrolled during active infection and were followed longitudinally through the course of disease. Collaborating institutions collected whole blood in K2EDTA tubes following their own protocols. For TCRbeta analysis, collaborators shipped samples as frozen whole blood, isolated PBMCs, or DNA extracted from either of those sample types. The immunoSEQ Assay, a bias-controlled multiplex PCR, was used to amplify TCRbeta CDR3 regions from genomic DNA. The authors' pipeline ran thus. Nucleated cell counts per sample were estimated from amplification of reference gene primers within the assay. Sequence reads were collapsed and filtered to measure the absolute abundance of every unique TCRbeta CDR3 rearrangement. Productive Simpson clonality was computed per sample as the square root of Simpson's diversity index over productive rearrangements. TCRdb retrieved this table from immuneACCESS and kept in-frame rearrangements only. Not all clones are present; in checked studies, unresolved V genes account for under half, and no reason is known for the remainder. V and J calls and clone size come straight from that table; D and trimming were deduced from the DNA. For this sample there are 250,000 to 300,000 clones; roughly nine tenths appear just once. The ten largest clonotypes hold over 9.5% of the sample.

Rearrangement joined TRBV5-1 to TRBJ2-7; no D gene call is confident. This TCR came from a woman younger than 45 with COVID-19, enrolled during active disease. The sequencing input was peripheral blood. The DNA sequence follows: TGCGCCAGCAGCTTGGGTCCTACTCCCTACGAGCAGTACTTC. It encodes CASSLGPTPYEQYF.